The 15 T cell receptor beta chains below come from one sample, sequenced in a study of cytomegalovirus exposure and HLA in healthy donors. Primers: 60 Vbeta forward and 13 Jbeta reverse. The method was immunoSEQ multiplex PCR; TCRdb's version includes in-frame clones alone and lacks a portion of them. The sample records fewer than 80,000 clones, approximately 71% being singletons. Material: PBMCs. These receptors originate from a man aged 45-65 years in good health and CMV-seropositive.

This clone was recorded only once. CDR3 amino acids: CAWSNLRGGNTEAFF. The DNA for the CDR3 is TGTGCCTGGAGTAACCTCCGGGGGGGAAACACTGAAGCTTTCTTT. The rearrangement joins TRBV30 to TRBJ1-1, with a weak D call TRBD1 (5 bases). CDR3 length: 15 amino acids. Trimming cost V 2 bases and J 2 bases, with 15 bases left between them. Germline V gene data show CDR1 as GTSNPN and CDR2 as SVGIG (reference sequence). The full variable domain, with the rest looked up from reference TRBV30 and TRBJ1-1, is SQTIHQWPATLVQPVGSPLSLECTVEGTSNPNLYWYRQAAGRGLQLLFYSVGIGQISSEVPQNLSASRPQDRQFILSSKKLLLSDSGFYLCAWSNLRGGNTEAFFGQGTRLTVV.

The rearrangement links TRBV19 to TRBJ2-3; D is ambiguous. V was trimmed by 3 bases and J by 0 bases, leaving 10 bases between them. Germline V gives CDR1 LNHDA, CDR2 SQIVND (reference sequence). The CDR3 sequence is 15 residues long. The CDR3 bases are TGTGCCAGTAGTATTACTGCGTCTAGCACAGATACGCAGTATTTT. This encodes CASSITASSTDTQYF.

V usage is TRBV13 and J usage is TRBJ1-1; 8 bases fit TRBD1. In germline, CDR1 is PRHDT, CDR2 FYEKMQ (reference sequence). This CDR3 comprises 15 residues. Germline trimming cut 2 bases from V and 2 bases from J; bases unmatched to any gene: 4. The CDR3 spells CASSLRTGPNTEAFF. Here the CDR3 DNA reads TGTGCCAGCAGCTTACGGACAGGGCCAAACACTGAAGCTTTCTTT.

The table lists this clone with a few counts. V usage is TRBV6-5 and J usage is TRBJ2-3, with D possibly matching TRBD2 (6 bases). Per the germline V gene, CDR1 is MNHEY and CDR2 is SVGAGI. Trimming shortened V by 2 bases and J by 0 bases, and 9 bases separated the two germline ends. CDR3 length: 15 residues. The CDR3 region is CASSYRDSSTDTQYF. The CDR3 DNA reads TGTGCCAGCAGTTACAGGGACTCTAGCACAGATACGCAGTATTTT.

This chain uses TRBV29-1 with TRBJ1-3; 8 nucleotides match TRBD1. The CDR3 extends over 14 amino acids. Germline-derived CDR1 and CDR2 are SQVTM and ANQGSEA. The trim removed 7 bases at V and 2 bases at J, leaving 7 bases unmatched. The CDR3, as DNA: TGCAGCGCCTTGTTGGACAGGGCTGGAAACACCATATATTTT. Protein: CSALLDRAGNTIYF.

The chain uses TRBV10-1 and TRBJ1-1; 8 positions match TRBD1. Germline CDR1 WNHNN, CDR2 SYGVQD (reference sequence). The junction had 12 bases not matched to a gene; V was cut back by 8 bases and J by 7 bases. The CDR3 sequence is 14 residues long. CDR3 protein: CASQGANGLSEAFF. The CDR3 nucleotides are TGCGCCAGCCAGGGGGCTAATGGTCTTAGTGAAGCTTTCTTT.

The chain is built from TRBV5-6 and TRBJ2-3; tentatively, D is TRBD2 (7 bases). Between the trimmed V and J ends, which lost 4 bases and 6 bases, there was a span of 24 bases. The V gene's germline CDR1 is SGHDT and CDR2 YYEEEE. The CDR3 runs 17 residues. The DNA of the CDR3 is TGTGCCAGCAGCCCCGCTGCGGGGGCCATCACGTGGGATACGCAGTATTTT. As protein: CASSPAAGAITWDTQYF. Full variable domain (missing parts from reference TRBV5-6 and TRBJ2-3): DAGVTQSPTHLIKTRGQQVTLRCSPKSGHDTVSWYQQALGQGPQFIFQYYEEEERQRGNFPDRFSGHQFPNYSSELNVNALLLGDSALYLCASSPAAGAITWDTQYFGPGTRLTVL.

Only a few counts were recorded for this clone. Given a far larger clone just one base away, this is likely a sequencing read error. This chain links TRBV5-4 with TRBJ2-1; possible D gene TRBD1, 5 bases. The V gene's germline CDR1 is SGHNT and CDR2 YYREEE (reference sequence). This CDR3 comprises 10 residues. CDR3 amino acids: CAKTQDEKFF. CDR3 bases: TGTGCCAAGACACAGGATGAGAAGTTCTTC.

V and J are TRBV27 and TRBJ1-5; D remains unclear. The CDR3 spans 12 residues. V was trimmed by 3 bases and J by 7 bases, leaving 7 bases between them. Germline V lookup: CDR1 MNHEY, CDR2 SMNVEV (reference sequence). The CDR3 DNA sequence: TGTGCCAGCAGTTTTCCCGGGCAGCCCCAGCATTTT. It specifies CASSFPGQPQHF.

The chain is built from TRBV7-8 and TRBJ2-1; D unclear. Trimming took 4 bases from V and 8 from J, leaving 9 bases between them. Germline CDR1 reads SGHVS; CDR2 reads FQNEAQ. This CDR3 spans 12 amino acids. The CDR3 protein is CASSSLAYEQFF. The DNA for the CDR3 is TGTGCCAGCAGCTCCTTAGCCTATGAGCAGTTCTTC.

This rearrangement joins TRBV5-1 to TRBJ1-4; unclear D gene. The CDR3 is 13 residues long. Germline assignment: CDR1 SGHRS and CDR2 YFSETQ. V lost 6 bases to trimming and J lost 1 base, with 7 bases between them. CDR3 residues: CASKEGTNEKLFF. CDR3 nucleotides: TGCGCCAGCAAAGAGGGAACTAATGAAAAACTGTTTTTT. Variable domain in full (rest from reference TRBV5-1 and TRBJ1-4): KAGVTQTPRYLIKTRGQQVTLSCSPISGHRSVSWYQQTPGQGLQFLFEYFSETQRNKGNFPGRFSGRQFSNSRSEMNVSTLELGDSALYLCASKEGTNEKLFFGSGTQLSVL.

Only one count was recorded for this clone. V is TRBV9 and J is TRBJ2-1, with TRBD1 matching over 11 bases. The germline CDR1 and CDR2 sequences are SGDLS and YYNGEE. V shed 0 bases, J shed 4 bases, and the junction held 3 bases outside the gene matches. The CDR3 covers 16 residues. The CDR3 DNA reads as TGTGCCAGCAGCGTAGGGGACAGGGGGGATTACAATGAGCAGTTCTTC. This gives the protein CASSVGDRGDYNEQFF.

J is TRBJ1-1 and V is TRBV30; D not resolved. CDR3 length: 14 amino acids. CDR1 GTSNPN and CDR2 SVGIG come from the germline V gene (reference sequence). V lost 2 bases and J lost 1, with 11 bases in between. CDR3: CAWSFYSWNTEAFF. CDR3 bases: TGTGCCTGGAGTTTTTACAGTTGGAACACTGAAGCTTTCTTT.

This clone was seen a few times. V is TRBV9 and J is TRBJ1-2; no clear D gene. Germline loops: CDR1 SGDLS, CDR2 YYNGEE. The CDR3 length is 14 residues. V lost 1 base, J lost 3 bases, and 10 bases lay in between. This CDR3 reads CASSVKEAHYGYTF. CDR3 DNA sequence: TGTGCCAGCAGCGTAAAGGAGGCCCACTATGGCTACACCTTC.

The chain recombines TRBV2 with TRBJ2-7, with TRBD2 matching over 13 bases. This CDR3 region has 14 residues. V lost 6 bases, J lost 5 bases, and 4 bases stayed unmatched. Germline V gives CDR1 SNHLY, CDR2 FYNNEI. CDR3 sequence: CASSRLAGGHEQYF. The DNA for the CDR3 is TGTGCCAGCAGCAGACTAGCGGGAGGCCACGAGCAGTACTTC. Complete variable domain (other parts from reference TRBV2 and TRBJ2-7): EPEVTQTPSHQVTQMGQEVILRCVPISNHLYFYWYRQILGQKVEFLVSFYNNEISEKSEIFDDQFSVERPDGSNFTLKIRSTKLEDSAMYFCASSRLAGGHEQYFGPGTRLTVT.